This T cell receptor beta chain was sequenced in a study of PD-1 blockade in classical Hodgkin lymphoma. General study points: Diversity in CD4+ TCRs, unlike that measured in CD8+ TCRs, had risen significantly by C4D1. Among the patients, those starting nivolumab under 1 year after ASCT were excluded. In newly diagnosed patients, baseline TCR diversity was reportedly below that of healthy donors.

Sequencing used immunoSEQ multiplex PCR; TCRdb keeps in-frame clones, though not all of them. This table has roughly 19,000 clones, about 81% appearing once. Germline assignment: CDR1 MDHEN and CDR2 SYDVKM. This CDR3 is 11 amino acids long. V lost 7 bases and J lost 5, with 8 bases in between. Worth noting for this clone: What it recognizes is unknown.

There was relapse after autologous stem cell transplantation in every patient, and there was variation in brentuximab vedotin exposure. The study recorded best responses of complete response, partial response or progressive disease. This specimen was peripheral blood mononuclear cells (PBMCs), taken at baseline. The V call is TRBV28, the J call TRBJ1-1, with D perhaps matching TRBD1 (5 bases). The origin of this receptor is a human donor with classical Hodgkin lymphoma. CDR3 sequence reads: CASNSGTEAFF. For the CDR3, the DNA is TGTGCCAGCAATTCAGGGACTGAAGCTTTCTTT.